This T cell receptor beta chain comes out of a study of blood T cell repertoires in COVID-19. Study overall: Samples representing acute and convalescent COVID-19 were sourced from the United States, Italy and Spain. PBMCs, B-cell-depleted T cells, or T cells provided the cDNA or gDNA that made up the material.

Between the trimmed V and J ends, which lost 0 bases and 8 bases, there was a span of 15 bases. There are 15 residues in the CDR3. Germline V CDR1 and CDR2: SGDLS, YYNGEE. In the source study's methods: Reference gene primer amplification yielded estimated nucleated cell counts. The assay was immunoSEQ multiplex PCR, and TCRdb's table has in-frame clones only and misses some. The V and J calls and the clone size are those of that table, but D and trimming were determined from the DNA. The profile shows over 300,000 clones, around 92% of them singletons. Sequencing was performed on peripheral blood. The V gene is TRBV9, the J gene TRBJ2-1; perhaps TRBD2 as D (6 bases). This receptor was obtained from a man aged 18 to 30 who had recovered from COVID-19. CDR3 nucleotide sequence: TGTGCCAGCAGCGTAGCCCCCGGGGGAGGCGATGAGCAGTTCTTC. This translates into CASSVAPGGGDEQFF.